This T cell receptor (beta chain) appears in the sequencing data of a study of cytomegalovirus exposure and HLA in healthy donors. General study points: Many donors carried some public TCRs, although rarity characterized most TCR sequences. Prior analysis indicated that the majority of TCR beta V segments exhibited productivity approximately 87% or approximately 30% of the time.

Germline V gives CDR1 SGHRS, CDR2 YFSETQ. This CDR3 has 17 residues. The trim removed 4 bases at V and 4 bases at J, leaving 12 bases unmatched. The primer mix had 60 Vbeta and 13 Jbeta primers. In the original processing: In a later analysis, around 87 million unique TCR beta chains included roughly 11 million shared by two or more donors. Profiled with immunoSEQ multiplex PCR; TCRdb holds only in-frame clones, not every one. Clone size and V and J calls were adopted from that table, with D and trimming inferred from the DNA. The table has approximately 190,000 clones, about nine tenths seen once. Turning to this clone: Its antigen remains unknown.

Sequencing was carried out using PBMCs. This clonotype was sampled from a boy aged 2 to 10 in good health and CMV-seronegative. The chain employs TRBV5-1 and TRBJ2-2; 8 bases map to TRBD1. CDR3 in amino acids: CASSLVGQASGTGELFF. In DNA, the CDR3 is TGCGCCAGCAGCCTGGTGGGACAGGCATCGGGCACCGGGGAGCTGTTTTTT.